The sequence of this TCR beta chain was determined in a study of spatial heterogeneity in lung cancer. Within the sample, this clonotype is medium-sized (0.01 to 0.1%). A library prepared for alpha chains yielded this beta chain as an off-target read; its size is of little meaning. The junction had 10 bases not matched to a gene; V was cut back by 5 bases and J by 7 bases. Germline V lookup: CDR1 SGHVS, CDR2 FNYEAQ. CDR3 length equals 15 residues. MiXCR, run by TCRdb on the 5' RACE reads, gives a single entry per CDR3 protein. The sample has around 6,600 distinct CDR3 sequences; more than 5.5% are singletons. Time point noted: sample taken at primary tumor resection. Sequencing of whole RNA from tumor, nontumor lung or frozen PBMC involved no sorting. Samples came from roughly 70 TRACERx patients with untreated early-stage lung cancer.

J is TRBJ1-4 and V is TRBV7-6; TRBD1 agrees at 7 bases. Material: normal lung tissue next to the tumor, obtained at surgery. This TCR came from a female donor with early-stage non-small cell lung cancer. CDR3 loop: CASSTHRGSGEKLFF. Written as DNA, the CDR3 is TGTGCCAGCAGCACCCACAGGGGCTCGGGTGAAAAACTGTTTTTT.